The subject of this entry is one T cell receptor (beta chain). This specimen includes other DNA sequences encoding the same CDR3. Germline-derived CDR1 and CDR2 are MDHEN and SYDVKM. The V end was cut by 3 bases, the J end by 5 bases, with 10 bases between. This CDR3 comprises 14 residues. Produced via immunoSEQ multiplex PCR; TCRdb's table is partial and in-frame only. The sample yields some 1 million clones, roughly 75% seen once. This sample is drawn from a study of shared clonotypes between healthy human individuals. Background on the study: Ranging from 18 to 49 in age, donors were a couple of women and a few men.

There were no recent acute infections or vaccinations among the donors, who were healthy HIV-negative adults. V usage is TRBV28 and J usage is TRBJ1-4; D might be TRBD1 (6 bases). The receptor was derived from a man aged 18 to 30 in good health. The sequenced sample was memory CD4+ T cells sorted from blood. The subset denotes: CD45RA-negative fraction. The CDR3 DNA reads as TGTGCCAGCAGTTTCAGGGGCTTAAATGAAAAACTGTTTTTT. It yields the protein CASSFRGLNEKLFF. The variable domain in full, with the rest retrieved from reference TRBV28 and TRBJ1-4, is DVKVTQSSRYLVKRTGEKVFLECVQDMDHENMFWYRQDPGLGLRLIYFSYDVKMKEKGDIPEGYSVSREKKERFSLILESASTNQTSMYLCASSFRGLNEKLFFGSGTQLSVL.